Sequencing of this T cell receptor (beta chain) was carried out in a study of T cell repertoires in cytomegalovirus infection. Overall study context: Through public TCR beta signatures, both CMV infection and matching HLA type were indicated.

Germline CDR1 SGHTA, CDR2 FQGNSA. This CDR3 region has 12 residues. V lost 5 bases and J 4 bases, leaving 9 bases between the germline ends. This clonotype was recorded at least ten times. Its antigen is still unknown. One entry per CDR3 protein results from TCRdb running MiXCR on the reads. Here the sample spans approximately 250,000 distinct CDR3 sequences, roughly 9% being singletons. Whole-study results and caveats: CMV-specific HLA-C-restricted TCR beta clonotypes dominated the ex vivo response. Carriers of CMV plus the relevant HLA were identified by cumulative public TCR beta family frequency.

The TCR originated in a human donor in good health (CMV status not recorded). Some clones in this sample may be carry-over from other donors' samples. The material sequenced was PBMCs. The rearrangement uses TRBV7-2 and TRBJ2-7; D is undetermined. The CDR3 DNA reads as TGTGCCAGCAGCGAGCAAACGTACGAGCAGTACTTC. This encodes CASSEQTYEQYF.